The sequence of this T cell receptor (beta chain) was determined in a study of blood T cell repertoires in COVID-19. Study in general: Spain, Italy and the United States supplied samples that represented acute and convalescent COVID-19. Sample material is recorded as cDNA or gDNA derived from T cells, B-cell-depleted T cells, or PBMCs.

Authors' processing steps: From reference gene primer amplification, estimates of nucleated cell counts were derived. TCRdb's copy holds only in-frame clones and misses some; the assay was immunoSEQ multiplex PCR. Clone size and V and J calls were adopted from that table, with D and trimming inferred from the DNA. This repertoire shows 130,000 or so clones, 84% found once; its top ten account for about 1.5%. A single count supports this clone. This sequence was found in a man aged 55 to 70 with acute or convalescent COVID-19. Source material: peripheral blood.

In DNA form, the CDR3 reads TGTGCCAGCAGCTTGGACGGGGACACTGAAGCTTTCTTT. Translating it yields CASSLDGDTEAFF. V is TRBV11-3 and J is TRBJ1-1, with D unclear. CDR1 SGHNT and CDR2 YENEEA come from the germline V gene. There are 13 residues in the CDR3. Trimming took off 3 bases at V and 3 bases at J, with 8 bases between the two ends.